The clone carrying this T cell receptor (beta chain) rates as medium-sized (0.01 to 0.1%). The template was genomic DNA from peripheral blood, not RNA. This CDR3 contains 13 residues. Germline V gives CDR1 MRHNA, CDR2 SNTAGT. The ends were cut back, 3 bases at V and 4 bases at J, with 6 bases in the middle. TRB rearrangements spanning V, D and J were amplified using mixed TRB-A/B primers. TCRdb itself ran the multiplex PCR reads through MiXCR, one entry per CDR3 protein. Here the sample spans some 9,900 distinct CDR3 sequences, approximately 30% being singletons. The source of the sample is a study of T cell repertoires in aging, cancer and after chemotherapy. Overall study: Millions of TCR reads were in the whole dataset.

Sequenced input: blood. The receptor was isolated from a human donor in good health. The V and J genes are TRBV6-4 and TRBJ2-2; no definite D call. This chain's CDR3 is CASSDKTTGELFF. CDR3 sequence (DNA): TGTGCCAGCAGTGATAAGACCACCGGGGAGCTGTTTTTT.